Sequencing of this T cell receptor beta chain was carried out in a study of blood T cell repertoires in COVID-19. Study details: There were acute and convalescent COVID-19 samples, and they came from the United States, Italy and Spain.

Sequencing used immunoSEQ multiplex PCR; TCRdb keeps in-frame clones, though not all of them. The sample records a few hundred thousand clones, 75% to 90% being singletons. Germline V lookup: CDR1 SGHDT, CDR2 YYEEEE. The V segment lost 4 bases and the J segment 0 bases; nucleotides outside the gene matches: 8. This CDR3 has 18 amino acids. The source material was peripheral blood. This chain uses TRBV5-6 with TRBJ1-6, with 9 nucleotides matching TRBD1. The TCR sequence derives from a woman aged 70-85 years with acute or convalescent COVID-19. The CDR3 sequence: CASSLGTGSSSYNSPLHF. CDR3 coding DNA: TGTGCCAGCAGCCTCGGGACAGGGAGTAGCTCCTATAATTCACCCCTCCACTTT. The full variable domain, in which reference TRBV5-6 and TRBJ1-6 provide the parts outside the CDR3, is DAGVTQSPTHLIKTRGQQVTLRCSPKSGHDTVSWYQQALGQGPQFIFQYYEEEERQRGNFPDRFSGHQFPNYSSELNVNALLLGDSALYLCASSLGTGSSSYNSPLHFGNGTRLTVT.